The 6 T cell receptor beta chains listed next were all sequenced from one sample in a study of T cells in Graves' hyperthyroidism and ophthalmopathy. TCR beta CDR3 region amplification was performed from RNA transcripts. RT-PCR in the first round (using the HTBI primer set) targeted the TCR CDR3. TCRdb analysed the multiplex PCR reads with MiXCR anew, one entry per CDR3 protein. The table lists 450,000 to 700,000 distinct CDR3 sequences, roughly 46% of them singletons. Sequenced: peripheral blood or thyroid tissue (not recorded which). All receptors come from an adult woman with Graves' disease, either hyperthyroidism or ophthalmopathy (not recorded which).

This clonotype has a count of ten or more. This rearrangement joins TRBV6-1 to TRBJ1-2; D not certain. CDR1 and CDR2 from the germline V gene are MNHNS and SASEGT. Trimming removed 4 bases from V and 0 bases from J, with 6 bases in between. The CDR3 is 13 residues long. The CDR3 here is CASSGSTNYGYTF. The CDR3 DNA reads as TGTGCCAGCAGTGGCAGTACTAACTATGGCTACACCTTC.

The chain links TRBV2 to TRBJ1-4, with 12 nucleotides matching TRBD1. V lost 6 bases and J lost 11; bases outside the gene matches: 7. CDR3 length: 14 residues. The germline V gene encodes CDR1 SNHLY and CDR2 FYNNEI. The CDR3 loop reads CASRGTGGTWKLFF. CDR3 sequence (DNA): TGTGCCAGCAGAGGGACAGGGGGCACGTGGAAACTGTTTTTT.

This chain joins TRBV20-1 and TRBJ2-7; D unresolved. V gave up 6 bases and J gave up 7 bases, with 16 bases separating them. The CDR3 covers 12 residues. The germline V gene encodes CDR1 DFQATT and CDR2 SNEGSKA (reference sequence). The CDR3: CSAPGVKGEQYF. The CDR3 region has the DNA TGCAGTGCCCCGGGCGTAAAGGGAGAGCAGTACTTC.

This clonotype was seen many times. The chain carries TRBV6-6 and TRBJ2-7; D perhaps matches TRBD2 (6 bases). This CDR3 spans 15 amino acids. The V gene's germline CDR1 is MNHNY and CDR2 SVGAGI (reference sequence). Trimming shortened V by 0 bases and J by 7 bases, and 16 bases separated the two germline ends. The DNA of the CDR3 is TGTGCCAGCAGTTACTCGAGTCCGAGAGCGGGTGAGCAGTACTTC. Amino acids: CASSYSSPRAGEQYF.

V and J are TRBV13 and TRBJ2-7; D may match TRBD1 or TRBD2 (6 bases each). Per germline, CDR1 PRHDT and CDR2 FYEKMQ (reference sequence). The length of the CDR3 is 12 residues. Trimming shortened V by 6 bases and J by 8 bases, and 14 bases separated the two germline ends. The CDR3 DNA is TGTGCCAGCAGTGTTAAGGGGGGCAAGCAGTACTTC. Translated, it gives CASSVKGGKQYF.

This clonotype came up a few times. This chain connects TRBV10-2 to TRBJ1-1, with D perhaps TRBD1 (6 bases). With 8 bases removed from V and 1 base from J, the gap between germline ends came to 8 bases. The length of the CDR3 is 12 residues. Per germline, CDR1 WSHSY and CDR2 SAAADI. The CDR3 is CASGQTNTEAFF. The CDR3 bases are TGCGCCAGCGGACAGACGAACACTGAAGCTTTCTTT.